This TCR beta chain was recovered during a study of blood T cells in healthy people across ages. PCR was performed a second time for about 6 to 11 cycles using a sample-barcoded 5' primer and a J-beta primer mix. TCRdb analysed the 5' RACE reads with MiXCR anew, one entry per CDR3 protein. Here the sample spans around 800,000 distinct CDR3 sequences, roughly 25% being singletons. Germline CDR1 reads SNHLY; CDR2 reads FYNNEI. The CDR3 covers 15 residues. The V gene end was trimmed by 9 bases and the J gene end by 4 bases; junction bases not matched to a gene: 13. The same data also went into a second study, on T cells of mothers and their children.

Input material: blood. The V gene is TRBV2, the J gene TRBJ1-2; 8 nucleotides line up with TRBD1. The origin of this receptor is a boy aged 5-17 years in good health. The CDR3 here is CASQETGAEGYGYTF. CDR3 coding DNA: TGTGCCAGTCAAGAGACAGGGGCGGAGGGCTATGGCTACACCTTC.